The clone carrying this T cell receptor (beta chain) was detected once. Profiling relied on immunoSEQ multiplex PCR, and the TCRdb table lists in-frame clones only, not all of them. This sample carries 20,000 to 25,000 clones, about 73% of them seen once, and the ten largest clones take 3.6%. CDR1 and CDR2 from the germline V gene are MGHDK and SYGVNS. V gave up 0 bases and J gave up 4 bases, with 18 bases separating them. There are 17 residues in the CDR3. This sample is part of a study of radiotherapy plus CTLA-4 blockade in lung cancer. The clonotype comes from a human donor with non-small cell lung cancer who had stable disease on radiotherapy plus ipilimumab. Sequencing was performed on peripheral blood, taken from a patient treated with radiotherapy plus ipilimumab. The rearrangement links TRBV25-1 to TRBJ2-5; D might be TRBD2 (7 bases). In DNA, the CDR3 is TGTGCCAGCAGTGAATATCTAGGTGCGGGGGCAAGAGAGACCCAGTACTTC. Protein product: CASSEYLGAGARETQYF.